The 10 T cell receptor beta chains below come from one sample, sequenced in a study of T-cell memory formation after mild COVID-19 (dated by TCRdb to the early 2020s). Library method: 5' RACE. Data came from an Illumina NovaSeq 6000. TCRdb reprocessed the public reads (quality trimming at Q25 with fastp, clone calling with MiXCR) and kept in-frame beta chains. Under each unique CDR3 protein, matching rows form one entry showing the most common genes and DNA. The sample table records tens of thousands of distinct CDR3 sequences; approximately 15% of these occur just once. The biggest ten clones account for 25% to 35% of the sample. The sample was PBMCs or a T cell subset sorted from them (not recorded which). The receptor source for this set is an adult woman who had mild COVID-19 (a few samples of this study predate the infection). The sample titles of this study are shuffled in the database, so cell type and time point are left out; the donor was told from shared clones.

In this sample, this clonotype turned up a few times. The chain couples TRBV7-6 to TRBJ2-7, with 10 bases aligning to TRBD2. The CDR3 sequence is 15 residues long. Losses at the gene ends were 5 bases for V and 4 bases for J; bases not matched to a gene: 8. CDR1 is SGHVS, CDR2 FNYEAQ, per germline. The CDR3 DNA is TGTGCCAGCAGCCATTCTAGCGGGAGTGCGTACGAGCAGTACTTC. Its protein product is CASSHSSGSAYEQYF.

This clonotype came up many times. V gene TRBV7-9 combines with J gene TRBJ2-7; D is undetermined. CDR1 is SEHNR, CDR2 FQNEAQ, per germline (reference sequence). V lost 0 bases and J lost 3, with 9 bases in between. This CDR3 spans 14 amino acids. For the CDR3, the DNA is TGTGCCAGCAGCTTAGCTGGCAGCCTCTACGAGCAGTACTTC. Protein sequence: CASSLAGSLYEQYF.

This clonotype was counted only a few times. The genes are TRBV7-9 and TRBJ2-5; perhaps TRBD1 as D (5 bases). Germline assignment: CDR1 SEHNR and CDR2 FQNEAQ (reference sequence). V dropped 5 bases and J dropped 4 bases, with 11 bases sitting between them. CDR3 length: 13 residues. For the CDR3, the DNA is TGTGCCAGCAGCAAATGGACACTAGAGACCCAGTACTTC. The encoded protein is CASSKWTLETQYF.

This clonotype was detected only a few times. This chain joins TRBV7-9 and TRBJ2-5, with D unclear. The CDR3 loop spans 15 amino acids. The V end was cut by 7 bases, the J end by 2 bases, with 17 bases between. Germline CDR1 and CDR2: SEHNR and FQNEAQ (reference sequence). Here the CDR3 DNA reads TGTGCCAGCAACCCCACGGTGGGCCGACAAGAGACCCAGTACTTC. Amino acids: CASNPTVGRQETQYF.

This clonotype appeared a few times. This rearrangement joins TRBV4-1 to TRBJ1-1; a possible D gene is TRBD1 (6 bases). V was shortened by 0 bases and J by 4 bases, with 12 bases between the two germline ends. Germline-derived CDR1 and CDR2 are MGHRA and YSYEKL. This CDR3 contains 15 residues. The CDR3 coding sequence is TGCGCCAGCAGCCAAGAATACAGGGAGGTCACTGAAGCTTTCTTT. Translation gives CASSQEYREVTEAFF.

CDR3 sequence reads: CASSFKGGDRAYEQYF. In nucleotides, the CDR3 is TGTGCCAGCAGTTTTAAGGGCGGGGACAGGGCCTACGAGCAGTACTTC. The chain employs TRBV12-3 or TRBV12-4 and TRBJ2-7, with 9 bases fitting TRBD1. The CDR3 consists of 16 residues. After removal of 3 bases from V and 2 bases from J, the junction contained 8 bases not matched to a gene.

This clonotype was seen a handful of times. The V gene is TRBV12-3 or TRBV12-4, the J gene TRBJ2-7; tentative D call: TRBD1 (5 bases). Trimming pared 5 bases from V and 6 bases from J, leaving 14 bases between. This CDR3 contains 13 residues. CDR3 bases: TGTGCCAGCAGTCCACCGACAGTTAGCGAGCAGTACTTC. It translates to CASSPPTVSEQYF.

This sequence joins TRBV5-6 and TRBJ2-3; maybe TRBD2 (6 bases). This CDR3 is 17 amino acids long. CDR1 is SGHDT, CDR2 YYEEEE, per germline. The ends were cut back, 0 bases at V and 0 bases at J, with 14 bases in the middle. The CDR3 here is CASSLEGSGSSTDTQYF. The CDR3 coding sequence is TGTGCCAGCAGCTTGGAAGGTAGCGGTTCTAGCACAGATACGCAGTATTTT. Combining the CDR3 with reference TRBV5-6 and TRBJ2-3 gives the whole variable domain DAGVTQSPTHLIKTRGQQVTLRCSPKSGHDTVSWYQQALGQGPQFIFQYYEEEERQRGNFPDRFSGHQFPNYSSELNVNALLLGDSALYLCASSLEGSGSSTDTQYFGPGTRLTVL.

This clonotype occurred a few times. V gene TRBV7-9 combines with J gene TRBJ2-7; TRBD1 might be the D (6 bases). This CDR3 region has 15 residues. V was clipped by 6 bases and J by 6 bases, with 21 bases between them. Germline V gene data show CDR1 as SEHNR and CDR2 as FQNEAQ (reference sequence). The CDR3 sequence is CASRPQGPPLLEQYF. Here the CDR3 DNA reads TGTGCCAGCAGGCCTCAGGGGCCACCACTGCTCGAGCAGTACTTC.

The V gene is TRBV20-1, the J gene TRBJ1-2; TRBD1 agrees at 9 bases. Germline values: CDR1 DFQATT, CDR2 SNEGSKA (reference sequence). This CDR3 is 15 amino acids long. V shed 2 bases, J shed 1 base, and the junction held 5 bases outside the gene matches. This CDR3 reads CSARLTGGFNYGYTF. For the CDR3, the DNA is TGCAGTGCTAGATTGACAGGGGGTTTTAACTATGGCTACACCTTC.